This TCR beta chain was retrieved from a study of blood T cells in healthy people across ages. Together with a sample-barcoded 5' primer, a J-beta primer mix was included in a second PCR lasting roughly 7 to 11 cycles. TCRdb processed the 5' RACE reads anew with MiXCR; each CDR3 protein has one entry. The data contain around 870,000 distinct CDR3 sequences, under 30% of them singletons. Only one count was recorded for this clonotype. This clone may be a read error of a much larger clone one base away. The CDR3 is 12 residues long. Germline V lookup: CDR1 MDHEN, CDR2 SYDVKM. Trimming removed 5 bases from V and 11 bases from J, with 15 bases in between.

The chain employs TRBV28 and TRBJ2-5; D gene unclear. The TCR sequence derives from an elderly woman in good health. Material for sequencing was blood. The CDR3 is CASSINTLGQYF. The CDR3 bases are TGTGCCAGCAGTATAAACACCCTTGGGCAGTACTTC.